These 21 T cell receptor beta chains originate from one sample sequenced in a study of blood T cells in healthy people across ages. It was with a sample-barcoded 5' primer and a J-beta primer mix that a second PCR of roughly 7 to 12 cycles was run. Each CDR3 protein gets one entry after TCRdb re-called the 5' RACE reads with MiXCR. The data show under 950,000 distinct CDR3 sequences, 22% seen once. The sample comprised blood. All receptors derive from a man in his 70s in good health.

As for this clonotype: Mismatch with germline at one junction end may stem from a read error. The gene calls are TRBV18 and TRBJ2-1, with 10 positions matching TRBD2. Gene TRBJ2-5 matches the end of the DNA better, so the J call may be wrong. The CDR3 consists of 15 residues. Germline V gene sequence: CDR1 KGHSH, CDR2 LQKENI. CDR3 DNA sequence: TGTGCCGGCTCACCTCTAGGGACTAGCGAAGAGACCCAGTACTTC. Amino acids: CAGSPLGTSEETQYF.

The V call is TRBV25-1, the J call TRBJ2-1, with TRBD2 matching over 9 bases. The CDR3 covers 14 residues. With 5 bases clipped from V and 8 bases from J, the junction kept 7 bases outside the gene matches. From germline, CDR1 is MGHDK and CDR2 SYGVNS. Here the CDR3 reads CASSIGGRVDEQFF. CDR3 DNA: TGTGCCAGCAGTATAGGCGGGAGGGTGGATGAGCAGTTCTTC.

The J gene is TRBJ2-1, the V gene TRBV5-6, with D hard to call. The CDR3 consists of 15 residues. CDR1 and CDR2 from the germline V gene are SGHDT and YYEEEE. Trimming stripped 0 bases from V and 8 bases from J, with 15 bases between. CDR3 sequence reads: CASSLGRPSLHEQFF. CDR3 bases: TGTGCCAGCAGCTTGGGTAGGCCCTCCCTACATGAGCAGTTCTTC.

V is TRBV6-2 or TRBV6-3 and J is TRBJ2-3; TRBD2 is a possible D gene (6 bases). Per the germline V gene, CDR1 is MNHEY and CDR2 is SVGEGT. This CDR3 has 14 residues. Trimming removed 7 bases from V and 4 bases from J, with 15 bases in between. The CDR3 reads CASITRRGPDTQYF. CDR3 sequence (DNA): TGTGCCAGCATCACTAGGCGGGGACCAGATACGCAGTATTTT.

The chain recombines TRBV20-1 with TRBJ2-5, with 13 bases fitting TRBD2. Germline V gives CDR1 DFQATT, CDR2 SNEGSKA (reference sequence). The CDR3 length is 18 residues. Trimming removed 0 bases from V and 0 bases from J; junction bases left unmatched: 7. CDR3 residues: CSARDYETSGRNQETQYF. The CDR3 DNA is TGCAGTGCTAGAGATTACGAGACTAGCGGGAGGAACCAAGAGACCCAGTACTTC.

This clonotype was detected only a few times. This chain connects TRBV6-6 to TRBJ1-1, with D tentatively TRBD1 (5 bases). Trimming took off 6 bases at V and 4 bases at J, with 21 bases between the two ends. Germline lookup yields CDR1 MNHNY and CDR2 SVGAGI (reference sequence). The length of the CDR3 is 16 residues. The CDR3 DNA reads TGTGCCAGCAGCCTCACTGTCGGGGCGCGCATCACTGAAGCTTTCTTT. It encodes CASSLTVGARITEAFF.

This clonotype was observed a few times. CDR3 in amino acids: CASKTPGTSGRNEQFF. Here the CDR3 DNA reads TGTGCCAGCAAGACCCCTGGGACTAGCGGTCGCAATGAGCAGTTCTTC. The chain uses TRBV6-6 and TRBJ2-5, with TRBD2 matching 11 bases. TRBJ2-1 explains the end of the DNA better; the J call may be wrong. The CDR3 extends over 16 amino acids. Germline-derived CDR1 and CDR2 are MNHNY and SVGAGI (reference sequence).

Only a few counts were recorded for this clonotype. The J gene is TRBJ2-1, the V gene TRBV7-2; 11 bases fit TRBD2. V trimming: 5 bases; J trimming: 5 bases; junction bases outside the gene matches: 5. The CDR3 consists of 15 residues. Germline V lookup: CDR1 SGHTA, CDR2 FQGNSA. The CDR3 sequence is CASSPRLAGHNEQFF. DNA for the CDR3: TGTGCCAGCAGCCCAAGACTAGCGGGACACAATGAGCAGTTCTTC.

The table lists this clonotype with a few counts. V and J are TRBV2 and TRBJ1-1, with no clear D. V lost 6 bases and J 6 bases, leaving 11 bases between the germline ends. Germline values: CDR1 SNHLY, CDR2 FYNNEI. CDR3 length: 12 amino acids. The CDR3 region has the DNA TGTGCCAGCAGCCAGTCAGGTCCTGAAGCTTTCTTT. It yields the protein CASSQSGPEAFF.

The genes are TRBV6-1 and TRBJ2-5; no firm D call. Germline values: CDR1 MNHNS, CDR2 SASEGT. The V and J ends lost 2 bases and 1 base respectively, with 8 bases between them. The CDR3 extends over 14 amino acids. Here the CDR3 DNA reads TGTGCCAGCAGTGAAAGTAGGGCCCAAGAGACCCAGTACTTC. It specifies CASSESRAQETQYF.

Note on this clonotype: A single base separates this from a much larger clone, so it may be a read error. The rearrangement uses TRBV2 and TRBJ2-7, with 8 bases aligning to TRBD1. Germline CDR1 reads SNHLY; CDR2 reads FYNNEI. This CDR3 region has 13 residues. V lost 7 bases to trimming and J lost 0 bases; unmatched junction nucleotides: 2. The DNA for the CDR3 is TGTGCCAGCACGGGACAGGACTCCTACGAGCAGTACTTC. This codes for CASTGQDSYEQYF.

The rearrangement links TRBV30 to TRBJ2-3; possibly TRBD1 for D (6 bases). The CDR3 extends over 16 amino acids. V gave up 0 bases and J gave up 0 bases, with 13 bases separating them. The germline V gene encodes CDR1 GTSNPN and CDR2 SVGIG (reference sequence). The CDR3 nucleotides read TGTGCCTGGAGTGTAGGGGGTTTAGTTAGCACAGATACGCAGTATTTT. This codes for CAWSVGGLVSTDTQYF.

The rearrangement links TRBV20-1 to TRBJ1-4; no firm D call. The CDR3 spans 14 residues. Germline loops: CDR1 DFQATT, CDR2 SNEGSKA (reference sequence). V was shortened by 0 bases and J by 6 bases, with 11 bases between the two germline ends. Here the CDR3 reads CSARETGWDEKLFF. In nucleotides, the CDR3 is TGCAGTGCTAGAGAGACGGGTTGGGATGAAAAACTGTTTTTT.

This clonotype came up a few times. The chain recombines TRBV7-2 with TRBJ1-3; weak D call: TRBD1 (6 bases). In germline, CDR1 is SGHTA, CDR2 FQGNSA. Trimming removed 3 bases at V and 3 bases at J, with 9 bases between. This CDR3 is built from 14 residues. CDR3 amino acids: CASSFRDIGNTIYF. CDR3 in DNA: TGTGCCAGCAGCTTCCGGGACATTGGAAACACCATATATTTT.

The chain recombines TRBV5-1 with TRBJ2-7; 7 bases match TRBD1. Trimming cost V 5 bases and J 6 bases; bases outside gene matches: 11. The length of the CDR3 is 14 residues. Germline V gene lookup returns CDR1 SGHRS and CDR2 YFSETQ. The chain's CDR3 is CASSSFDRQGEQYF. CDR3 DNA sequence: TGCGCCAGCAGTAGCTTCGACCGACAGGGCGAGCAGTACTTC.

This clonotype has just a few counts. J is TRBJ2-1 and V is TRBV6-6; 8 nucleotides line up with TRBD2. This CDR3 is 13 amino acids long. In germline, CDR1 is MNHNY, CDR2 SVGAGI (reference sequence). The V and J ends lost 2 bases and 7 bases, in that order; junction bases with no gene match: 1. The CDR3 region is CASSYPSGNEQFF. In DNA form, the CDR3 reads TGTGCCAGCAGTTACCCTAGCGGGAATGAGCAGTTCTTC.

The chain combines TRBV6-6 with TRBJ1-3; D remains ambiguous. The CDR3 is 12 amino acids. Trimming shortened V by 8 bases and J by 8 bases, and 13 bases separated the two germline ends. The germline V gene encodes CDR1 MNHNY and CDR2 SVGAGI (reference sequence). CDR3 residues: CASADPGDTIYF. The DNA of the CDR3 is TGTGCCAGCGCGGATCCTGGGGACACCATATATTTT.

This clonotype was recorded a few times. This chain joins TRBV29-1 and TRBJ1-2, with D possibly TRBD1 on 6 matching bases. Germline loops: CDR1 SQVTM, CDR2 ANQGSEA. This CDR3 spans 11 amino acids. V was pared by 7 bases and J by 7 bases, with 13 bases between. The CDR3 is CSAGGARGYTF. The CDR3 DNA reads as TGCAGCGCTGGGGGGGCTCGTGGCTACACCTTC. Using reference TRBV29-1 and TRBJ1-2 for the parts outside the CDR3, the full variable domain is SAVISQKPSRDICQRGTSLTIQCQVDSQVTMMFWYRQQPGQSLTLIATANQGSEATYESGFVIDKFPISRPNLTFSTLTVSNMSPEDSSIYLCSAGGARGYTFGSGTRLTVV.

V is TRBV19 and J is TRBJ1-5, with 9 bases fitting TRBD1. The CDR3 is 16 amino acids. CDR1 is LNHDA, CDR2 SQIVND, per germline (reference sequence). The ends lost 5 bases at V and 1 base at J; junction bases unmatched: 6. The CDR3: CASSSQGAVSNQPQHF. In DNA form, the CDR3 reads TGTGCCAGTAGTTCACAGGGGGCGGTAAGCAATCAGCCCCAGCATTTT.

The chain employs TRBV5-1 and TRBJ1-1; 8 nucleotides match TRBD1. This CDR3 contains 16 residues. Germline CDR1 SGHRS, CDR2 YFSETQ. V shed 0 bases, J shed 3 bases, and the junction held 7 bases outside the gene matches. The CDR3 DNA reads as TGCGCCAGCAGCTTGGTGGCAGGGGGCTTGTACACTGAAGCTTTCTTT. This sequence encodes CASSLVAGGLYTEAFF. The variable domain in full, completed from reference TRBV5-1 and TRBJ1-1, reads KAGVTQTPRYLIKTRGQQVTLSCSPISGHRSVSWYQQTPGQGLQFLFEYFSETQRNKGNFPGRFSGRQFSNSRSEMNVSTLELGDSALYLCASSLVAGGLYTEAFFGQGTRLTVV.

The J gene is TRBJ1-5, the V gene TRBV2; tentatively, D is TRBD1 (6 bases). V was clipped by 4 bases and J by 1 base, with 8 bases between them. The CDR3 runs to 14 residues. Germline V lookup: CDR1 SNHLY, CDR2 FYNNEI. CDR3 DNA: TGTGCCAGCAGTGTGCAGGGGAGCAATCAGCCCCAGCATTTT. Protein: CASSVQGSNQPQHF.